These T cell receptor beta chains were read from a single sample in a study of human T cells and chemical hapten exposure. TCRdb re-called the RACE reads through MiXCR, storing one row per CDR3 protein. The sample records 95,000 to 150,000 distinct CDR3 sequences, around 11% being singletons. The sequenced sample was whole blood, obtained in connection with sensitization to the hapten diphenylcyclopropenone (DPC). These receptors all stem from a woman aged 45-60 years with alopecia areata. Some clones in this sample may be carry-over from other donors' samples. The CDR3 runs from the conserved cysteine through the conserved F or W. Fields, in order: clone size, D gene, V gene, J gene, CDR3 protein, CDR3 DNA. A D gene is named only where the DNA matches it firmly. Clone size is given for some rows only: seen once, a few or many times, or a class if the clone is expanded.

clone size: NA
D gene: TRBD2
V gene: TRBV29-1
J gene: TRBJ2-7
CDR3 protein: CSVERLAGDHEQYF
CDR3 DNA: TGCAGCGTTGAAAGACTAGCGGGGGACCACGAGCAGTACTTC

clone size: NA
D gene: NA
V gene: TRBV10-3
J gene: TRBJ1-1
CDR3 protein: CAISESKAGMNTEAFF
CDR3 DNA: TGTGCCATCAGTGAGTCGAAGGCAGGGATGAACACTGAAGCTTTCTTT

clone size: many
D gene: TRBD1
V gene: TRBV7-3
J gene: TRBJ2-7
CDR3 protein: CASSSGQGMNEQYF
CDR3 DNA: TGTGCCAGCAGCTCGGGACAGGGTATGAACGAGCAGTACTTC

clone size: few
D gene: NA
V gene: TRBV29-1
J gene: TRBJ2-2
CDR3 protein: CSAGQATGELFF
CDR3 DNA: TGCAGCGCTGGACAAGCCACCGGGGAGCTGTTTTTT

clone size: few
D gene: TRBD2
V gene: TRBV29-1
J gene: TRBJ2-5
CDR3 protein: CSVEGPSGSSGETQYF
CDR3 DNA: TGCAGCGTTGAAGGCCCTAGCGGGAGTTCGGGGGAGACCCAGTACTTC

clone size: few
D gene: TRBD1
V gene: TRBV2
J gene: TRBJ2-7
CDR3 protein: CASAGTGVYEQYF
CDR3 DNA: TGTGCCAGTGCCGGGACAGGGGTCTACGAGCAGTACTTC

clone size: NA
D gene: TRBD1
V gene: TRBV29-1
J gene: TRBJ2-3
CDR3 protein: CSGETGTPSTDTQYF
CDR3 DNA: TGCAGCGGTGAGACAGGGACCCCCTCTACAGATACGCAGTATTTT

clone size: NA
D gene: NA
V gene: TRBV15
J gene: TRBJ2-7
CDR3 protein: CATSSPQVSYEQYF
CDR3 DNA: TGTGCCACCAGCAGTCCCCAGGTATCCTACGAGCAGTACTTC

clone size: NA
D gene: TRBD1
V gene: TRBV28
J gene: TRBJ1-1
CDR3 protein: CASSPGQTVAEAFF
CDR3 DNA: TGTGCCAGCAGTCCGGGACAGACAGTCGCTGAAGCTTTCTTT

clone size: many
D gene: TRBD2
V gene: TRBV20-1
J gene: TRBJ2-7
CDR3 protein: CSARRLAGTSYEQYF
CDR3 DNA: TGCAGTGCTAGGAGGCTAGCGGGAACTTCCTACGAGCAGTACTTC

clone size: few
D gene: NA
V gene: TRBV20-1
J gene: TRBJ1-1
CDR3 protein: CSARPTAGTNFVLGEAFF
CDR3 DNA: TGCAGTGCTAGACCTACGGCCGGGACAAATTTCGTTCTGGGTGAAGCTTTCTTT

clone size: NA
D gene: NA
V gene: TRBV5-6
J gene: TRBJ1-5
CDR3 protein: CASSLEGLNQPQHF
CDR3 DNA: TGTGCCAGCAGCTTGGAAGGTCTCAATCAGCCCCAGCATTTT

clone size: NA
D gene: TRBD2
V gene: TRBV12-3/TRBV12-4
J gene: TRBJ2-3
CDR3 protein: CASSSKRGLAGTDTQYF
CDR3 DNA: TGTGCCAGCAGTTCCAAGCGAGGGCTAGCGGGCACAGATACGCAGTATTTT

clone size: few
D gene: NA
V gene: TRBV9
J gene: TRBJ2-7
CDR3 protein: CASSVDAGGPGYEQYF
CDR3 DNA: TGTGCCAGCAGCGTAGACGCAGGAGGTCCCGGTTACGAGCAGTACTTC

clone size: NA
D gene: NA
V gene: TRBV25-1
J gene: TRBJ2-3
CDR3 protein: CASSVPGLGTDTQYF
CDR3 DNA: TGTGCCAGCAGTGTACCGGGGCTGGGGACAGATACGCAGTATTTT

clone size: NA
D gene: NA
V gene: TRBV7-2
J gene: TRBJ1-5
CDR3 protein: CASSLMQGNDQPQHF
CDR3 DNA: TGTGCCAGCAGCTTAATGCAAGGAAATGATCAGCCCCAGCATTTT

clone size: many
D gene: NA
V gene: TRBV29-1
J gene: TRBJ1-1
CDR3 protein: CSVVRDTEAFF
CDR3 DNA: TGCAGCGTTGTCCGGGACACTGAAGCTTTCTTT

clone size: NA
D gene: NA
V gene: TRBV7-2
J gene: TRBJ2-3
CDR3 protein: CASSLSEGEADTQYF
CDR3 DNA: TGTGCCAGCAGCTTATCGGAGGGAGAGGCAGATACGCAGTATTTT

clone size: few
D gene: NA
V gene: TRBV5-1
J gene: TRBJ2-7
CDR3 protein: CASSSRSPYEQYF
CDR3 DNA: TGCGCCAGCAGCTCTCGTTCCCCCTACGAGCAGTACTTC

clone size: many
D gene: NA
V gene: TRBV6-5
J gene: TRBJ2-3
CDR3 protein: CASSYGGASTDTQYF
CDR3 DNA: TGTGCCAGCAGTTACGGGGGGGCTAGCACAGATACGCAGTATTTT

clone size: few
D gene: TRBD1
V gene: TRBV7-2
J gene: TRBJ2-6
CDR3 protein: CASRRTGAGANVLTF
CDR3 DNA: TGTGCCAGCAGACGGACAGGGGCTGGGGCCAACGTCCTGACTTTC

clone size: few
D gene: NA
V gene: TRBV7-9
J gene: TRBJ1-4
CDR3 protein: CASSVGQLNAEKLFF
CDR3 DNA: TGTGCCAGCAGCGTTGGACAGTTAAACGCTGAAAAACTGTTTTTT